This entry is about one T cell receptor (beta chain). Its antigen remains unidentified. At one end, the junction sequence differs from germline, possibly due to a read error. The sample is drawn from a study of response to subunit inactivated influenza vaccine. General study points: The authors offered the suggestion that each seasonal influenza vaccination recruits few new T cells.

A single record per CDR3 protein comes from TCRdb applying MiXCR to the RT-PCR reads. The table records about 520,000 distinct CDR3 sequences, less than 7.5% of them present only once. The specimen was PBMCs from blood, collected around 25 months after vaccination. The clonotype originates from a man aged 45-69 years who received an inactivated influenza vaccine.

In nucleotides, the CDR3 is TGTGCCAGCAGCTTAGTAGACAGGGGGCTAGCAGACACGCAGTATTTT. Translation: CASSLVDRGLADTQYF. The gene calls are TRBV11-2 and TRBJ2-3; 10 nucleotides align to TRBD1. CDR3 length: 16 residues. The germline V gene encodes CDR1 SGHAT and CDR2 FQNNGV.